The entry below gives a single T cell receptor (beta chain) sequence along with its context. Its antigen is not identified. These data originate in a study of cytomegalovirus exposure and HLA in healthy donors. Findings and caveats of the study: The study designated around 150 TCR beta chains cytomegalovirus-associated. In a later analysis, a genetic analysis reported fewer productive-TCR N-insertions in an Asian-associated ancestry cluster than the cohort average. Upon later analysis, HLA-associated TCR beta chains proved more clonally expanded than other, equally common chains. It was in a later analysis that TCR association rates were seen to vary by HLA locus, highest for DRB1 and lowest for HLA-C.

The CDR3 sequence is 18 residues long. V gave up 4 bases and J gave up 5 bases, with 23 bases separating them. Germline V gene sequence: CDR1 SGHTA, CDR2 FQGNSA. PCR used 60 Vbeta primers and 13 Jbeta primers. Profiled with immunoSEQ multiplex PCR; TCRdb holds only in-frame clones, not every one. The table records 100,000 to 150,000 clones, 80% to 85% of them present only once. This clonotype originated in a woman in her thirties in good health and CMV-seronegative. The V call is TRBV7-2, the J call TRBJ1-4, with a weak D call TRBD1 (5 bases). Sequenced sample: PBMCs. CDR3 amino acids: CASSWLGGYSLGNEKLFF. DNA for the CDR3: TGTGCCAGCAGCTGGTTGGGGGGATATAGTTTGGGGAATGAAAAACTGTTTTTT.